This T cell receptor beta chain emerged from a study of vaccination and CD4 T cells after COVID-19. With the Oncomine TCR Beta short-read assay, DNA from cultured CD4+ T cells was sequenced. TCRdb reprocessed the PCR reads with MiXCR, giving one entry per CDR3 protein. In the table there are approximately 16,000 distinct CDR3 sequences, about 48% of which are singletons. V lost 1 base and J lost 0; bases outside the gene matches: 0. The CDR3 runs 14 residues. Germline V gene sequence: CDR1 LNHDA, CDR2 SQIVND (reference sequence). Indicated treatment: roughly 11-day PBMC culture with coronavirus spike peptide pools or control peptides (ViraFEST assay). Note on this clonotype: What it recognizes is unknown.

The V and J genes are TRBV19 and TRBJ2-7; the match to TRBD1 covers 7 bases. The starting material was CD4+ T cells from blood, cultured in vitro, obtained before SARS-CoV-2 vaccination. The receptor was derived from a human donor who had recovered from COVID-19. CDR3 amino acids: CASSIGDSSYEQYF. The DNA of the CDR3 is TGTGCCAGTAGTATAGGGGACAGCTCCTACGAGCAGTACTTC.